The rows below give T cell receptor beta chains drawn from one sample of a study of regulatory T cells in long-lasting Graves disease. MiXCR was run by TCRdb on the multiplex PCR reads, yielding one entry per CDR3 protein. The sample yields about 530,000 distinct CDR3 sequences, 15% to 20% seen once. The same sample was also studied in work on T cells in Graves' hyperthyroidism and ophthalmopathy.

The sample was peripheral blood mononuclear cells (PBMCs), taken at new diagnosis, from a patient treated with antithyroid drugs. The receptor set was obtained from a woman aged 40-65 years with Graves disease. CDR3s leave out the opening cysteine and the closing phenylalanine or tryptophan. Fields, in order: J gene, D gene, V gene, CDR3 protein. D genes are given only for firm matches.

TRBJ2-7,TRBD1,TRBV20-1,SATDRAHYEQY
TRBJ1-1,NA,TRBV5-1,ASSLKVSESTEAF
TRBJ1-2,TRBD1,TRBV29-1,SVVQGAYGHT
TRBJ2-7,TRBD2,TRBV6-1,ASKRAGGPDEQY
TRBJ1-1,NA,TRBV6-5,ASSYDSPGPGVGTEAF
TRBJ2-3,NA,TRBV20-1,SASSREVTY
TRBJ1-2,NA,TRBV2,ASRRTAYGYT
TRBJ1-2,TRBD1,TRBV5-4,ASSLEGRGGANYGYT
TRBJ2-5,TRBD1,TRBV13,ASSLGDRVETQY
NA,TRBD2,TRBV4-1,ASSHWTSGGFYEQY
TRBJ2-7,NA,TRBV20-1,SVADRYEQY
TRBJ1-5,NA,TRBV12-3/TRBV12-4,ASNRGGNNQPQH
TRBJ1-1,NA,TRBV15,ATSGRTEAF
TRBJ1-2,NA,TRBV29-1,SVDPGTAVDYGYT
TRBJ1-6,NA,TRBV7-9,ASSAKGWITLH
TRBJ1-2,NA,TRBV19,ASSIDSRYGYT
TRBJ2-5,TRBD2,TRBV20-1,SASVSGEETQY
TRBJ2-7,NA,TRBV12-3/TRBV12-4,ASSFVAQAGEQY
TRBJ2-1,NA,TRBV20-1,SARGLVGVPHEQF
TRBJ1-1,TRBD1,TRBV6-1,ASTRDSSSTEAF
TRBJ1-1,NA,TRBV19,ASRTSGAGTEAF
TRBJ2-1,TRBD2,TRBV4-1,ASSQDPPGGSYNEQF
TRBJ2-7,NA,TRBV14,ASSPRPEEVGRFPYEQY
TRBJ1-5,TRBD1,TRBV27,ASSRTGNQPQH
TRBJ2-5,NA,TRBV11-2,ASSLEGSARETQY
TRBJ2-3,TRBD2,TRBV6-2/TRBV6-3,ATRLAGGRMADTQY
TRBJ1-2,NA,TRBV5-1,ASSPGTASGNYGYT
TRBJ2-5,TRBD2,TRBV28,ASIGTRGPKTQY
TRBJ1-2,NA,TRBV2,ASSEAALNYGYT
TRBJ2-1,TRBD2,TRBV7-2,ASSRTSGVIYNEQF
TRBJ1-2,NA,TRBV28,ASGRGAGYGYT
TRBJ2-3,TRBD2,TRBV6-2/TRBV6-3,ASSRGTSGADTQY
TRBJ2-7,NA,TRBV13,ASSPLGSASEQY
TRBJ1-6,NA,TRBV2,ASSVGQQNSPLH
TRBJ2-2,NA,TRBV12-3/TRBV12-4,ASRGGELF
TRBJ1-1,NA,TRBV4-1,ASSQVGGYEAF
TRBJ1-3,NA,TRBV2,ASSVGNTIY
TRBJ1-6,NA,TRBV6-2/TRBV6-3,ASSEAGFYNSPLH
TRBJ2-3,TRBD2,TRBV28,ASRIGGAGTDTQY
TRBJ1-5,NA,TRBV12-5,ASGSQRGRPQH
TRBJ2-3,TRBD2,TRBV6-1,ASRLAGTTQY
TRBJ2-3,NA,TRBV9,ASSVGDTQY